Given below is one T cell receptor (beta chain) in context. This entry comes from a study of blood T cell repertoires in COVID-19. Overall study: In each case, the material was cDNA or gDNA derived from T cells, B-cell-depleted T cells, or PBMCs.

A Seattle source enrolled patients during active infection and followed them longitudinally. Germline V gene sequence: CDR1 SEHNR, CDR2 FQNEAQ (reference sequence). Trimming stripped 3 bases from V and 0 bases from J, with 10 bases between. CDR3 length equals 15 residues. Data came from immunoSEQ multiplex PCR; TCRdb stores just in-frame clones and leaves some out. The sample lists about 260,000 clones; 88% were seen once. The rearrangement joins TRBV7-9 to TRBJ2-3; TRBD2 is a possible D gene (6 bases). The sequence derives from a woman in her seventies with COVID-19, enrolled during active disease. The source material was peripheral blood. The DNA for the CDR3 is TGTGCCAGCAGCTTTTCGCGGGATAGCACAGATACGCAGTATTTT. This codes for CASSFSRDSTDTQYF.